This is a list of T cell receptor beta chains from one sample in a study of blood T cell repertoires in COVID-19. Clones were read by immunoSEQ multiplex PCR, and TCRdb kept only the in-frame ones, dropping some. Of a few hundred thousand clones in the sample, roughly 87% were seen once. The sample consisted of PBMCs or T cells enriched from blood (not recorded which). The receptors derive from a woman aged 50 to 65 who had recovered from COVID-19. Both conserved end residues are trimmed from each CDR3.

>TRBV18
ASSPPNSAGERSEQF
>TRBV25-1
ASSTSTDSVLGNSPLH
>TRBV3-1/TRBV3-2
ASSQGATEAF
>TRBV5-1
ASSLEFVGLSGNTIY
>TRBV7-2
ASSFGLAVGYEQY
>TRBV5-1
ASSPLTSGLSYEQY
>TRBV5-1
ASSNPGTGITEAF
>TRBV28
ASSLQTLGNTIY
>TRBV2
ASCTEEAF
>TRBV12-3/TRBV12-4
ATVGGGNYGYT
>TRBV3-1/TRBV3-2
ASSQGASGGYTDTQY
>TRBV6-5
ASRRQDSHGYT
>TRBV7-2
ASSRVFSQPQH
>TRBV6-2/TRBV6-3
ASSTVGVADFYEQY
>TRBV2
ASSDGGHEKLF
>TRBV15
ATSRDFWRGTQYQETQY
>TRBV3-1/TRBV3-2
ASSQDHRGSGYT
>TRBV19
ASSISWTDPYEQY
>TRBV30
AWSEQGGTEAF
>TRBV5-6
ASDSYGGHTEAF
>TRBV4-3
ASSQDRGPYGYT
>TRBV30
AWSDDPDRIYGYT
>TRBV28
ASSLLTGTYEQY
>TRBV7-9
ASSLAGSRNYGYT
>TRBV6-5
ASSRGSGIADTQY